This T cell receptor beta chain was found in a study of blood T cell repertoires in COVID-19. Background on the study: Samples taken during acute and convalescent COVID-19 were collected in the United States, Italy and Spain. Sample material is recorded as cDNA or gDNA derived from T cells, B-cell-depleted T cells, or PBMCs.

Germline CDR1 reads MNHEY; CDR2 reads SMNVEV (reference sequence). The V end lost 3 bases, the J end lost 9 bases, and 12 bases lay between the germline ends. This CDR3 is built from 14 residues. Per the study methods: Using reference gene primer amplification, nucleated cell counts were estimated. Profiling relied on immunoSEQ multiplex PCR, and the TCRdb table lists in-frame clones only, not all of them. Clone size and the V and J calls come from that table; the DNA yielded D and trimming. Altogether some 130,000 clones are present, 70% to 80% being singletons, with the ten largest covering approximately 3.6%.

Input material: peripheral blood. The receptor was isolated from a man between 60 and 75 years old with acute or convalescent COVID-19. The genes are TRBV27 and TRBJ1-6; D is ambiguous. The CDR3 loop reads CASSFELIGSPLHF. For the CDR3, the DNA is TGTGCCAGCAGTTTTGAGCTTATCGGTTCACCCCTCCACTTT.